This T cell receptor beta chain was profiled in a study of blood T cell repertoires in COVID-19. Study-level information: The analysed material was cDNA or gDNA that came from T cells, B-cell-depleted T cells, or PBMCs.

Trimming removed 4 bases from V and 1 base from J, with 20 bases in between. The CDR3 contains 18 residues. Study processing details: From reference gene primer amplification, estimates of nucleated cell counts were derived. Assay: immunoSEQ multiplex PCR; the TCRdb copy retains only in-frame clones and omits some. That table furnishes V, J and clone size, whereas the DNA furnished D and trimming. The table lists approximately 190,000 clones, 75% to 90% of them singletons. The clonotype was recovered from a woman aged 40-49 years with acute or convalescent COVID-19. The V gene is TRBV23-1, the J gene TRBJ2-4; D may be TRBD1 (5 bases). TRBV23-1 is flagged as an ORF with uncertain function. Sequencing was carried out using peripheral blood. Here the CDR3 reads CASSLSRPGSAAKNIQYF. CDR3 coding DNA: TGCGCCAGCAGTCTATCGAGACCAGGGTCCGCGGCCAAAAACATTCAGTACTTC.